This is a list of T cell receptor beta chains from one sample in a study of blood T cell repertoires in COVID-19. Libraries were prepared by immunoSEQ multiplex PCR; TCRdb keeps only in-frame clonotypes and omits some of them. The table includes about 59,000 clones, about 86% detected once. The sequencing input was peripheral blood. The receptors stem from an elderly woman with active COVID-19. CDR3s include the opening cysteine and the closing phenylalanine or tryptophan. Fields, in order: J gene, clone size, D gene, V gene, CDR3 protein, CDR3 DNA. A D gene is named only where the DNA matches it firmly. Not all rows give a size; the values are once, few, many and, for expanded clones, a class.

J: TRBJ2-3; size: .; D: TRBD2; V: TRBV7-7; CDR3: CASSLGLAGDTQYF; DNA: TGTGCTAGCAGCTTAGGGCTAGCGGGAGATACGCAGTATTTT
J: TRBJ2-1; size: .; D: .; V: TRBV19; CDR3: CASSLQGTAEQFF; DNA: TGTGCCAGTAGCCTACAGGGCACTGCTGAGCAGTTCTTC
J: TRBJ2-2; size: .; D: TRBD2; V: TRBV5-4; CDR3: CASSFSSGDNTGELFF; DNA: TGTGCCAGCAGCTTCTCTAGCGGGGACAACACCGGGGAGCTGTTTTTT
J: TRBJ2-5; size: .; D: TRBD1; V: TRBV5-5; CDR3: CASSSGTEETQYF; DNA: TGTGCCAGCAGCTCGGGGACAGAAGAGACCCAGTACTTC
J: TRBJ2-1; size: .; D: TRBD2; V: TRBV28; CDR3: CASSPPSGGYNEQFF; DNA: TGTGCCAGCAGCCCCCCCAGCGGGGGGTACAATGAGCAGTTCTTC
J: TRBJ2-1; size: .; D: TRBD2; V: TRBV12-5; CDR3: CASGLWLAGGRNEQFF; DNA: TGTGCTAGTGGTTTGTGGCTAGCGGGGGGTAGGAATGAGCAGTTCTTC
J: TRBJ2-5; size: .; D: TRBD2; V: TRBV9; CDR3: CASSARGTGGAETQYF; DNA: TGTGCCAGCAGCGCGAGAGGGACGGGGGGGGCAGAGACCCAGTACTTC
J: TRBJ2-1; size: .; D: TRBD2; V: TRBV15; CDR3: CATSGLAGGYNEQFF; DNA: TGTGCCACCAGCGGACTAGCGGGGGGGTACAATGAGCAGTTCTTC
J: TRBJ1-3; size: .; D: .; V: TRBV28; CDR3: CASTSYSGNTIYF; DNA: TGTGCCAGCACTTCGTACTCTGGAAACACCATATATTTT
J: TRBJ1-1; size: .; D: .; V: TRBV7-2; CDR3: CASSLQGGTEAFF; DNA: TGTGCCAGCAGCTTACAGGGTGGGACTGAAGCTTTCTTT
J: TRBJ2-3; size: .; D: TRBD1; V: TRBV9; CDR3: CASSVDRGQSDTQYF; DNA: TGTGCCAGCAGCGTCGACAGGGGGCAGTCAGATACGCAGTATTTT
J: TRBJ2-3; size: once; D: .; V: TRBV12-2; CDR3: CASRLEERQRGCASTDTQYF; DNA: TGTGCAAGTCGCTTAGAAGAGAGGCAGCGGGGGTGTGCTAGCACAGATACGCAGTATTTT
J: TRBJ1-5; size: few; D: .; V: TRBV2; CDR3: CASRSGFYNQPQHF; DNA: TGTGCCAGCAGATCAGGGTTCTACAATCAGCCCCAGCATTTT
J: TRBJ2-1; size: once; D: .; V: TRBV2; CDR3: CASTPGQGFNNEQFF; DNA: TGTGCCAGCACCCCGGGGCAGGGGTTCAACAATGAGCAGTTCTTC
J: TRBJ1-5; size: once; D: .; V: TRBV29-1; CDR3: CSVAQVGQPQHF; DNA: TGCAGCGTTGCACAGGTTGGTCAGCCCCAGCATTTT
J: TRBJ2-7; size: .; D: TRBD2; V: TRBV4-2; CDR3: CASSRLAGGSEQYF; DNA: TGTGCCAGCAGCCGACTAGCGGGGGGCTCCGAGCAGTACTTC
J: TRBJ2-5; size: .; D: .; V: TRBV7-6; CDR3: CASSSRGGPGETQYF; DNA: TGTGCCAGCAGCTCCCGCGGGGGCCCCGGAGAGACCCAGTACTTC
J: TRBJ2-2; size: .; D: TRBD2; V: TRBV4-1; CDR3: CASSQATSANTGELFF; DNA: TGCGCCAGCAGCCAGGCTACTAGCGCTAACACCGGGGAGCTGTTTTTT
J: TRBJ2-7; size: few; D: TRBD1; V: TRBV5-4; CDR3: CASSLVRDRGGEQYF; DNA: TGTGCCAGCAGCTTGGTCCGGGACAGGGGTGGGGAGCAGTACTTC
J: TRBJ2-2; size: .; D: .; V: TRBV5-1; CDR3: CASSVVANTGELFF; DNA: TGCGCCAGCAGCGTGGTAGCTAACACCGGGGAGCTGTTTTTT
J: TRBJ1-2; size: .; D: .; V: TRBV28; CDR3: CASSLRGYGYTF; DNA: TGTGCCAGCAGTTTAAGAGGGTATGGCTACACCTTC
J: TRBJ2-2; size: .; D: .; V: TRBV9; CDR3: CASSVVVGEVAGELFF; DNA: TGTGCCAGCAGCGTAGTGGTAGGGGAAGTGGCCGGGGAGCTGTTTTTT
J: TRBJ1-6; size: .; D: .; V: TRBV28; CDR3: CASSQITGYSPLHF; DNA: TGTGCCAGCAGTCAGATAACAGGGTATTCACCCCTCCACTTT
J: TRBJ1-6; size: .; D: TRBD1; V: TRBV7-2; CDR3: CASSRTGGTYNSPLHF; DNA: TGTGCCAGCAGCAGAACAGGGGGTACCTATAATTCACCCCTCCACTTT
J: TRBJ2-1; size: .; D: TRBD2; V: TRBV19; CDR3: CASSIRSAGLPNEQFF; DNA: TGTGCCAGTAGTATTCGGTCAGCGGGGCTCCCCAATGAGCAGTTCTTC
J: TRBJ2-1; size: once; D: TRBD2; V: TRBV5-1; CDR3: CASSRRSGGSYNEQFF; DNA: TGCGCCAGCAGTCGGAGGAGCGGGGGGTCCTACAATGAGCAGTTCTTC
J: TRBJ1-1; size: .; D: .; V: TRBV7-8; CDR3: CASSLVRDTEAFF; DNA: TGTGCCAGCAGCTTAGTGAGGGACACTGAAGCTTTCTTT
J: TRBJ2-3; size: .; D: .; V: TRBV6-2/TRBV6-3; CDR3: CASSPRTPGDTQYF; DNA: TGTGCCAGCAGTCCCCGGACGCCAGGGGATACGCAGTATTTT
J: TRBJ2-7; size: .; D: .; V: TRBV5-1; CDR3: CASLAYEQYF; DNA: TGCGCCAGCTTGGCTTACGAGCAGTACTTC
J: TRBJ1-2; size: .; D: .; V: TRBV13; CDR3: CASSLGTGVYGYTF; DNA: TGTGCCAGCAGCTTAGGTACAGGAGTCTATGGCTACACCTTC
J: TRBJ1-6; size: .; D: TRBD1; V: TRBV5-1; CDR3: CASGLAQGDSPLHF; DNA: TGCGCCAGCGGTTTGGCGCAGGGGGATTCACCCCTCCACTTT
J: TRBJ2-7; size: .; D: TRBD1; V: TRBV24-1; CDR3: CATSDSRQGAYEQYF; DNA: TGTGCCACCAGTGATTCCCGACAGGGGGCTTACGAGCAGTACTTC
J: TRBJ1-6; size: .; D: TRBD1; V: TRBV5-1; CDR3: CASSLVTGGLETLHF; DNA: TGCGCCAGCAGCTTGGTTACAGGGGGTCTTGAAACCCTCCACTTT
J: TRBJ2-1; size: .; D: TRBD2; V: TRBV27; CDR3: CASSSPGAGLAPSYNEQFF; DNA: TGTGCCAGCTCCTCCCCGGGGGCAGGACTAGCTCCTTCCTACAATGAGCAGTTCTTC
J: TRBJ2-3; size: .; D: .; V: TRBV6-1; CDR3: CASSETPGSSTDTQYF; DNA: TGTGCCAGCAGTGAAACCCCTGGCTCGAGCACAGATACGCAGTATTTT
J: TRBJ1-1; size: .; D: .; V: TRBV7-2; CDR3: CASSSMDREAFF; DNA: TGTGCCAGCAGCTCGATGGACAGAGAAGCTTTCTTT
J: TRBJ2-3; size: .; D: TRBD2; V: TRBV18; CDR3: CASSPRLAASTDTQYF; DNA: TGTGCCAGCTCACCACGACTAGCGGCAAGCACAGATACGCAGTATTTT
J: TRBJ2-5; size: .; D: TRBD2; V: TRBV12-3/TRBV12-4; CDR3: CASTKTSLETQYF; DNA: TGTGCCAGCACCAAGACTAGCTTAGAGACCCAGTACTTC
J: TRBJ2-2; size: .; D: TRBD1; V: TRBV2; CDR3: CASSEQGQVLTGELFF; DNA: TGTGCCAGCAGTGAGCAGGGACAGGTGTTAACCGGGGAGCTGTTTTTT
J: TRBJ1-2; size: .; D: TRBD1; V: TRBV28; CDR3: CASSSPTGVSNYGYTF; DNA: TGTGCCAGCAGTTCCCCAACAGGGGTGTCTAACTATGGCTACACCTTC